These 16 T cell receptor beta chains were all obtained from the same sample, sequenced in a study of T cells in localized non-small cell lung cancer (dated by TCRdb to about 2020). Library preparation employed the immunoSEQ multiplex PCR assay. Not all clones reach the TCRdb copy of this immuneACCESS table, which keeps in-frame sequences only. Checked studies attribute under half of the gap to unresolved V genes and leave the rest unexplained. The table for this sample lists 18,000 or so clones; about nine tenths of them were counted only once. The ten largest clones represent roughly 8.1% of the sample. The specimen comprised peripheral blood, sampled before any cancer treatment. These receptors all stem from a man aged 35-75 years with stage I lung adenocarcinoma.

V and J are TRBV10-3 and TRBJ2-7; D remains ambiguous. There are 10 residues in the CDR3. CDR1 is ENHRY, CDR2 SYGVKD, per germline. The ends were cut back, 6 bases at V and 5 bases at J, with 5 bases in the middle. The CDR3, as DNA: TGTGCCATCAGGCGAAACGAGCAGTACTTC. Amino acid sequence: CAIRRNEQYF.

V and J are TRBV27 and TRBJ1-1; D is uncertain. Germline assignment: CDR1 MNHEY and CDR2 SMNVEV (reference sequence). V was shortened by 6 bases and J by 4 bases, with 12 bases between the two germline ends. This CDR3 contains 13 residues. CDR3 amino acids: CASSIRAGTEAFF. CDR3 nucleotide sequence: TGTGCCAGCAGCATCCGGGCGGGCACTGAAGCTTTCTTT.

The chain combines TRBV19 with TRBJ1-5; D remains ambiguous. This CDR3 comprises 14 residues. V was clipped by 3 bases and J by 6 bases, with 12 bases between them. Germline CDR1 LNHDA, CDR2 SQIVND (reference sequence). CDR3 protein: CASSILPVGQPQHF. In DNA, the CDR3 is TGTGCCAGTAGTATTCTTCCGGTAGGTCAGCCCCAGCATTTT.

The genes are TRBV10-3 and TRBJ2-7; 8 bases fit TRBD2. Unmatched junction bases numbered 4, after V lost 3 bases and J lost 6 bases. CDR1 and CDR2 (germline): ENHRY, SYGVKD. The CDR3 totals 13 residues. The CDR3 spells CAISDSGGGEQYF. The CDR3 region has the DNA TGTGCCATCAGTGACAGCGGGGGAGGCGAGCAGTACTTC.

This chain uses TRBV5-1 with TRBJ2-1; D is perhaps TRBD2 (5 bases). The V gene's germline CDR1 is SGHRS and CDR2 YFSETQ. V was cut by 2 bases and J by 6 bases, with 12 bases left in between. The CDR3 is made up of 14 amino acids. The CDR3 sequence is CASSFEGVSNEQFF. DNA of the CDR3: TGCGCCAGCAGCTTTGAGGGAGTAAGCAATGAGCAGTTCTTC.

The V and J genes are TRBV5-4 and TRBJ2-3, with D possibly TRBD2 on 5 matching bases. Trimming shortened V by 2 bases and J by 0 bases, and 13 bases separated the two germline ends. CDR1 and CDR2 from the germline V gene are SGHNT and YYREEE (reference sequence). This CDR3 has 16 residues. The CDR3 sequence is CASSLGSAGSTDTQYF. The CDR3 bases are TGTGCCAGCAGCTTAGGGTCGGCGGGTAGCACAGATACGCAGTATTTT.

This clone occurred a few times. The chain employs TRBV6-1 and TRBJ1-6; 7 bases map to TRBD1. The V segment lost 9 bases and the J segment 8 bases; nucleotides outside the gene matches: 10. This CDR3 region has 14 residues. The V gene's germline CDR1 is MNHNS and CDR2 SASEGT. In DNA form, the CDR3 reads TGTGCCAGTATCTTTCGACAGGGCTATTCACCCCTCCACTTT. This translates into CASIFRQGYSPLHF.

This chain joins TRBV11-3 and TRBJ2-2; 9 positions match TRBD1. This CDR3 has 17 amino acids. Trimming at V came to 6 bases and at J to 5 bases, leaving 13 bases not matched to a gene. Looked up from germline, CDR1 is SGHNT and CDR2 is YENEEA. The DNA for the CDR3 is TGTGCCAGCAGTCCCAACCTTCCCGGGACAGGGACCGGGGAGCTGTTTTTT. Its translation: CASSPNLPGTGTGELFF.

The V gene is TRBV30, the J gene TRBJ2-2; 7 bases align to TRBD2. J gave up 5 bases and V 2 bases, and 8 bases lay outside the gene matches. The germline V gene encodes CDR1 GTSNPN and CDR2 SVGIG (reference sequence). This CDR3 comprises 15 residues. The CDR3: CAWSKLGEGTGELFF. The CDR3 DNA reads TGTGCCTGGAGTAAATTGGGGGAGGGTACCGGGGAGCTGTTTTTT.

This CDR3 reads CASSYSDAEYF. In DNA form, the CDR3 reads TGTGCCAGCAGTTACTCGGACGCTGAGTACTTC. The rearrangement uses TRBV6-6 and TRBJ2-7; D is unclear. CDR3 length equals 11 residues. Germline CDR1 MNHNY, CDR2 SVGAGI (reference sequence). The V end was cut by 0 bases, the J end by 11 bases, with 8 bases between.

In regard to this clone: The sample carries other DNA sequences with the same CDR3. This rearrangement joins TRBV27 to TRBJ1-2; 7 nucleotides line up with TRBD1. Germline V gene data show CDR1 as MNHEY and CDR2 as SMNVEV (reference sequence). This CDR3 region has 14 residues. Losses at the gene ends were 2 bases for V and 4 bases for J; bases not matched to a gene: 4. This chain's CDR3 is CASSLRGGSYGYTF. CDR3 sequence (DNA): TGTGCCAGCAGTTTACGAGGGGGCTCCTATGGCTACACCTTC.

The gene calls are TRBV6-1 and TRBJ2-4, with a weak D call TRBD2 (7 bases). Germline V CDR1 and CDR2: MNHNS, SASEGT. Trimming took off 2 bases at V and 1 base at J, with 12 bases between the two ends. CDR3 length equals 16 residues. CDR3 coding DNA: TGTGCCAGCAGTGAAAAGGGGGGGTGGGCCAAAAACATTCAGTACTTC. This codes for CASSEKGGWAKNIQYF.

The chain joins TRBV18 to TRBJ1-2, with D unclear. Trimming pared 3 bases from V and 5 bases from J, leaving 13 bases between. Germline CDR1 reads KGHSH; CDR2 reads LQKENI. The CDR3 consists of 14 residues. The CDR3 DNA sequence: TGTGCCAGCTCACCCGGGGTAGACGGATATGGCTACACCTTC. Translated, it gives CASSPGVDGYGYTF.

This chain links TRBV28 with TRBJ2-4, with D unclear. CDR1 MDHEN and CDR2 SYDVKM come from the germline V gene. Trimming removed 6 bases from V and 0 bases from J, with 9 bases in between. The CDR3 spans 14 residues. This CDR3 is CASRVSLAKNIQYF. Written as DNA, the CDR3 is TGTGCCAGCAGGGTGAGCCTAGCCAAAAACATTCAGTACTTC.

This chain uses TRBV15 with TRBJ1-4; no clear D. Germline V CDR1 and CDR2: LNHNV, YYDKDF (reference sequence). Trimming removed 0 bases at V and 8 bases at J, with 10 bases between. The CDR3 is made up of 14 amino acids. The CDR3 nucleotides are TGTGCCACCAGCAGAGATAATGATCGGGAAAAACTGTTTTTT. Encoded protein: CATSRDNDREKLFF.

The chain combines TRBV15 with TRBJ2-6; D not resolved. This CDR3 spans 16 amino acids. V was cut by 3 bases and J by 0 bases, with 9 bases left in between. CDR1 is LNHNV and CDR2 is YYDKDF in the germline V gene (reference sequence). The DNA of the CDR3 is TGTGCCACCAGCAGGGCACATCGCTCTGGGGCCAACGTCCTGACTTTC. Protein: CATSRAHRSGANVLTF.